These T cell receptor beta chains were read from a single sample in a study of T cell repertoires in cytomegalovirus infection. The antigens of these receptors remain unknown. TCRdb reprocessed the reads via MiXCR and lists one record per CDR3 protein. The table lists 680,000 or so distinct CDR3 sequences, roughly 30% of them singletons. The sequencing used cultured PBMCs, collected from culture after CMV antigen stimulation. All receptors derive from a human donor in good health (CMV status not recorded). Some clones in this sample may be carry-over from other donors' samples. The CDR3 runs from the conserved cysteine through the conserved F or W. The D gene is left open where the match is weak. The size entry is marked missing in some rows and otherwise reads once, few, many or a size class.

V: TRBV4-1
D: TRBD2
size: few
J: TRBJ2-1
CDR3: CASSPTLLAGVNNEQFF
DNA: TGCGCCAGCAGCCCGACTCTTCTAGCGGGGGTCAACAATGAGCAGTTCTTC

V: TRBV15
D: NA
size: NA
J: TRBJ1-4
CDR3: CATSKRGPTNEKLFF
DNA: TGTGCCACCAGCAAAAGAGGACCAACTAATGAAAAACTGTTTTTT

V: TRBV5-6
D: TRBD1
size: NA
J: TRBJ2-7
CDR3: CASSSLDRGYEQYF
DNA: TGTGCCAGCAGCTCGCTCGACAGGGGCTACGAGCAGTACTTC

V: TRBV10-3
D: TRBD1
size: NA
J: TRBJ1-5
CDR3: CAISELDRDQPQHF
DNA: TGTGCCATCAGTGAGTTGGACAGGGATCAGCCCCAGCATTTT

V: TRBV18
D: NA
size: once
J: TRBJ2-7
CDR3: CASSPTGTTLYEQYF
DNA: TGTGCCAGCTCACCAACCGGGACAACCCTCTACGAGCAGTACTTC

V: TRBV27
D: TRBD1
size: NA
J: TRBJ2-1
CDR3: CASTSAGTVFNEQFF
DNA: TGTGCCAGCACATCAGCCGGGACAGTATTCAATGAGCAGTTCTTC

V: TRBV2
D: NA
size: few
J: TRBJ2-5
CDR3: CASSENLEETQYF
DNA: TGTGCCAGCAGTGAAAATCTAGAAGAGACCCAGTACTTC

V: TRBV6-6
D: TRBD1
size: few
J: TRBJ2-4
CDR3: CASSYPRGTGAKNIQYF
DNA: TGTGCCAGCAGTTACCCTAGAGGGACAGGGGCCAAAAACATTCAGTACTTC

V: TRBV6-5
D: NA
size: few
J: TRBJ2-1
CDR3: CASRLQGRSSYNEQFF
DNA: TGTGCCAGCAGGCTACAGGGCCGGAGCTCCTACAATGAGCAGTTCTTC

V: TRBV7-2
D: NA
size: many
J: TRBJ1-1
CDR3: CASSLGSGTEAFF
DNA: TGTGCCAGCAGCTTAGGATCCGGAACTGAAGCTTTCTTT

V: TRBV18
D: TRBD1
size: NA
J: TRBJ2-5
CDR3: CASSRSTGAVPETQYF
DNA: TGTGCCAGCTCACGCTCGACAGGGGCGGTTCCCGAGACCCAGTACTTC

V: TRBV19
D: NA
size: NA
J: TRBJ2-7
CDR3: CASSMWDAYEQYF
DNA: TGTGCCAGTAGTATGTGGGATGCCTACGAGCAGTACTTC

V: TRBV28
D: NA
size: NA
J: TRBJ1-5
CDR3: CASTSPNQPQHF
DNA: TGTGCCAGCACCTCCCCTAATCAGCCCCAGCATTTT

V: TRBV5-4
D: NA
size: few
J: TRBJ2-3
CDR3: CASSLNPVDTQYF
DNA: TGTGCCAGCAGCTTGAATCCAGTAGATACGCAGTATTTT

V: TRBV7-8
D: TRBD2
size: few
J: TRBJ2-2
CDR3: CASSLASGGANTGELFF
DNA: TGTGCCAGCAGCTTAGCTAGCGGGGGGGCGAACACCGGGGAGCTGTTTTTT

V: TRBV12-3/TRBV12-4
D: NA
size: NA
J: TRBJ2-3
CDR3: CASSFDEADTQYF
DNA: TGTGCCAGCAGTTTTGATGAGGCCGATACGCAGTATTTT

V: TRBV7-2
D: NA
size: NA
J: TRBJ2-6
CDR3: CASSPGGGVGANVLTF
DNA: TGTGCCAGCAGCCCAGGGGGAGGGGTCGGGGCCAACGTCCTGACTTTC

V: TRBV5-4
D: NA
size: NA
J: TRBJ1-1
CDR3: CASSPALAGTEAFF
DNA: TGTGCCAGCAGCCCCGCCTTGGCCGGCACTGAAGCTTTCTTT

V: TRBV5-1
D: TRBD1
size: few
J: TRBJ1-1
CDR3: CASSSRQGARTEAFF
DNA: TGCGCCAGCAGCTCCAGACAGGGGGCGAGGACTGAAGCTTTCTTT

V: TRBV12-3/TRBV12-4
D: TRBD1
size: NA
J: TRBJ1-6
CDR3: CASSPIGTDHSPLHF
DNA: TGTGCCAGCAGCCCAATTGGGACAGATCATTCACCCCTCCACTTT

V: TRBV28
D: NA
size: many
J: TRBJ2-5
CDR3: CASSRQEETQYF
DNA: TGTGCCAGCAGCAGACAGGAGGAGACCCAGTACTTC

V: TRBV7-2
D: NA
size: many
J: TRBJ1-1
CDR3: CASSSRVGRSTEAFF
DNA: TGTGCCAGCAGCTCGCGAGTGGGGAGATCAACTGAAGCTTTCTTT

V: TRBV7-2
D: NA
size: NA
J: TRBJ2-5
CDR3: CASSLRPGPETQYF
DNA: TGTGCCAGCAGCTTACGTCCGGGGCCAGAGACCCAGTACTTC

V: TRBV6-1
D: NA
size: NA
J: TRBJ2-1
CDR3: CASSYGPINEQFF
DNA: TGTGCCAGCAGTTACGGTCCGATCAATGAGCAGTTCTTC

V: TRBV7-9
D: NA
size: NA
J: TRBJ2-7
CDR3: CASSRTGPRGEQYF
DNA: TGTGCCAGCAGCCGAACCGGGCCCCGGGGCGAGCAGTACTTC

V: TRBV29-1
D: TRBD1
size: few
J: TRBJ2-7
CDR3: CSVYGQGREQYF
DNA: TGCAGCGTTTACGGACAGGGGAGGGAGCAGTACTTC

V: TRBV7-3
D: TRBD2
size: many
J: TRBJ2-1
CDR3: CASSALRPGLADNEQFF
DNA: TGTGCCAGCAGCGCACTACGACCGGGACTAGCAGACAATGAGCAGTTCTTC

V: TRBV28
D: NA
size: few
J: TRBJ1-4
CDR3: CASSYTQAATNEKLFF
DNA: TGTGCCAGCAGTTATACGCAAGCTGCAACTAATGAAAAACTGTTTTTT

V: TRBV12-3/TRBV12-4
D: NA
size: once
J: TRBJ2-7
CDR3: CASSFSGVHEQYF
DNA: TGTGCCAGCAGTTTCTCAGGGGTCCACGAGCAGTACTTC